This TCR beta chain was observed in a study of blood T cell repertoires in COVID-19. Authors' data handling: Reference gene primer amplification gave estimated nucleated cell counts. Here immunoSEQ multiplex PCR was the method, and the copy in TCRdb shows in-frame clones only, minus some. Clonal size and the V and J genes are those of that table, whereas D and trimming came from the DNA. The sample contains approximately 180,000 clones, roughly 87% of which appear only once. With 0 bases clipped from V and 2 bases from J, the junction kept 8 bases outside the gene matches. The CDR3 has 18 amino acids. Germline CDR1 and CDR2: SGHRS and YFSETQ.

Sequenced: PBMCs or T cells enriched from blood (not recorded which). The clonotype originates from a woman aged 40-49 years with acute COVID-19. V is TRBV5-1 and J is TRBJ2-3; TRBD2 agrees at 11 bases. The DNA of the CDR3 is TGCGCCAGCAGCTTGGATGTCGGGACTAGCGGATTCACAGATACGCAGTATTTT. Protein product: CASSLDVGTSGFTDTQYF.